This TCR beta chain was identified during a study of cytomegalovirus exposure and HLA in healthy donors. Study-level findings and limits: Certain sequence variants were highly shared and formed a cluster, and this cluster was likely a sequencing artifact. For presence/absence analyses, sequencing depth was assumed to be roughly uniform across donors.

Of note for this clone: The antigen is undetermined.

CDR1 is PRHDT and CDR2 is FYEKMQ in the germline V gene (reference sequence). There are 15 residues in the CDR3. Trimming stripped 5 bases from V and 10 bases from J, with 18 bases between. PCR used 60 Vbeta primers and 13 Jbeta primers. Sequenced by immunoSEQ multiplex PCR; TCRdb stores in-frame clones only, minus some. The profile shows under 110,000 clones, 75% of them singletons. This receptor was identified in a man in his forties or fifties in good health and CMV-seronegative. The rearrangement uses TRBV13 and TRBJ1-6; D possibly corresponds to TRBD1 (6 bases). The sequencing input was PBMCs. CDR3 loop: CASSESWPGASPLHF. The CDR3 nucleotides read TGTGCCAGCAGCGAGTCGTGGCCAGGGGCCTCACCCCTCCACTTT.